This T cell receptor (beta chain) was identified in a study of Ad26.COV2.S vaccination and SARS-CoV-2 variants. Data came from immunoSEQ multiplex PCR; TCRdb stores just in-frame clones and leaves some out. The top ten clones hold about 1.7% of a sample with 450,000 to 550,000 clones, about 89% of them seen once. The treatment: 15 to 20 received Ad26.COV2.S at low or high dose, single or two shots; 5 received placebo; per-sample allocation not given. The samples were gathered on day 63 after the first injection of vaccine or placebo. Wuhan-strain SARS-CoV-2 spike was expressed by the Ad26 vector that made up the vaccine. The length of the CDR3 is 12 residues. V was pared by 6 bases and J by 6 bases, with 11 bases between. The germline gives CDR1 MNHEY, CDR2 SMNVEV (reference sequence).

This receptor was taken from a person between 18 and 60 years old who received the Ad26.COV2.S COVID-19 vaccine or a placebo. The material sequenced was peripheral blood, taken in a trial of Ad26.COV2.S vaccine versus placebo. V is TRBV27 and J is TRBJ1-2, with D possibly matching TRBD1 (6 bases). As DNA, the CDR3 is TGTGCCAGCAGGTGGGGGCCGGATGGCTACACCTTC. The encoded protein is CASRWGPDGYTF.